A selection of T cell receptor beta chains follows, all from one sample in a study of cytomegalovirus exposure and HLA in healthy donors. This table comes from immunoSEQ multiplex PCR, and its TCRdb copy is limited to in-frame clones, with some not included. In total, the table holds more than 100,000 clones. Sequencing input: PBMCs. The receptors stem from a woman in her thirties or forties in good health and CMV-seronegative. Each CDR3 is given with its conserved first and last residue. The D gene is left open where the match is weak.

d_gene: TRBD1; v_gene: TRBV19; j_gene: TRBJ1-2; CDR3nt: TGTGCCAGCATCCTCCGGGACAGGGGGCATGGCTACACCTTC; CDR3aa: CASILRDRGHGYTF
d_gene: -; v_gene: TRBV28; j_gene: TRBJ2-1; CDR3nt: TGTGCCAGCAGCCCCCCCCCGTTCTCGGGCAATGAGCAGTTCTTC; CDR3aa: CASSPPPFSGNEQFF
d_gene: TRBD2; v_gene: TRBV6-4; j_gene: TRBJ2-1; CDR3nt: TGTGCCAGCAGTGTTACTAGCGGTTCCTACAATGAGCAGTTCTTC; CDR3aa: CASSVTSGSYNEQFF
d_gene: -; v_gene: TRBV6-5; j_gene: TRBJ2-5; CDR3nt: TGTGCCAGCACCCGGGGGGGGCAGGGGGGAGAGACCCAGTACTTC; CDR3aa: CASTRGGQGGETQYF
d_gene: -; v_gene: TRBV5-6; j_gene: TRBJ1-2; CDR3nt: TGTGCCAGCAGCTTGGCGCCGGGTTCTAACTATGGCTACACCTTC; CDR3aa: CASSLAPGSNYGYTF
d_gene: -; v_gene: TRBV7-6; j_gene: TRBJ1-1; CDR3nt: TGTGCCAGCAGCTTAGGAGGGTATCAAAGTGGAGCTTTCTTT; CDR3aa: CASSLGGYQSGAFF
d_gene: -; v_gene: TRBV18; j_gene: TRBJ2-5; CDR3nt: TGTGCCAGCTCACCGGACAGTCAAGAGACCCAGTACTTC; CDR3aa: CASSPDSQETQYF
d_gene: -; v_gene: TRBV2; j_gene: TRBJ1-1; CDR3nt: TGTGCCAGCAGGCAAGACAGTGTGAACACTGAAGCTTTCTTT; CDR3aa: CASRQDSVNTEAFF
d_gene: -; v_gene: TRBV15; j_gene: TRBJ1-5; CDR3nt: TGTGCCACCAGCAGAGAGGCCCAGGCGGGGCGGGACCAGCCCCAGCATTTT; CDR3aa: CATSREAQAGRDQPQHF
d_gene: -; v_gene: TRBV5-4; j_gene: TRBJ2-7; CDR3nt: TGTGCCAGCAGCTTGACATCGGGGGAGCAGTACTTC; CDR3aa: CASSLTSGEQYF
d_gene: -; v_gene: TRBV19; j_gene: TRBJ1-4; CDR3nt: TGTGCCAGTAGGCCTAGGCGGAGTAATGAAAAACTGTTTTTT; CDR3aa: CASRPRRSNEKLFF
d_gene: TRBD2; v_gene: TRBV4-2; j_gene: TRBJ2-5; CDR3nt: TGTGCCAGCAGCCTTCAGCGGGGGGGCCTGCAAGAGACCCAGTACTTC; CDR3aa: CASSLQRGGLQETQYF
d_gene: -; v_gene: TRBV9; j_gene: TRBJ2-2; CDR3nt: TGTGCCAGCAGCCCCCAGGTGGGCACCGGGGAGCTGTTTTTT; CDR3aa: CASSPQVGTGELFF
d_gene: -; v_gene: TRBV7-8; j_gene: TRBJ1-1; CDR3nt: TGTGCCAGCAGCTTAGACAGGGTAGTCACTGAAGCTTTCTTT; CDR3aa: CASSLDRVVTEAFF
d_gene: TRBD1; v_gene: TRBV6-1; j_gene: TRBJ1-2; CDR3nt: TGTGCCAACTACTCACCGGGACAGCGCCAATATGGCTACACCTTC; CDR3aa: CANYSPGQRQYGYTF
d_gene: TRBD2; v_gene: TRBV19; j_gene: TRBJ2-2; CDR3nt: TGTGCCAGTAAAGGTAGCGGGGGGGCGTTTGGCGGGGAGCTGTTTTTT; CDR3aa: CASKGSGGAFGGELFF
d_gene: TRBD1; v_gene: TRBV29-1; j_gene: TRBJ1-3; CDR3nt: TGCAGCGTTGTCCCGCAGGGGGGAGGAAACACCATATATTTT; CDR3aa: CSVVPQGGGNTIYF
d_gene: TRBD1; v_gene: TRBV11-2; j_gene: TRBJ1-1; CDR3nt: TGTGCCAGCAGCCGGAGACAGGGTAACACTGAAGCTTTCTTT; CDR3aa: CASSRRQGNTEAFF
d_gene: -; v_gene: TRBV6-6; j_gene: TRBJ1-6; CDR3nt: TGTGCCAGCAGGTCGGGTAGCTCCTATAATTCACCCCTCCACTTT; CDR3aa: CASRSGSSYNSPLHF
d_gene: -; v_gene: TRBV7-2; j_gene: TRBJ1-1; CDR3nt: TGTGCCAGCAGCTGGGATTCGATGGGAGGGAACACTGAAGCTTTCTTT; CDR3aa: CASSWDSMGGNTEAFF
d_gene: -; v_gene: TRBV25-1; j_gene: TRBJ1-2; CDR3nt: TGTGCCAGCAGTGACGGCGGACTCTATGGCTACACCTTC; CDR3aa: CASSDGGLYGYTF
d_gene: TRBD1; v_gene: TRBV5-8; j_gene: TRBJ1-2; CDR3nt: TGTGCCAGCAGCTTGGGATGGGACAGGGACTATGGCTACACCTTC; CDR3aa: CASSLGWDRDYGYTF
d_gene: -; v_gene: TRBV6-5; j_gene: TRBJ2-7; CDR3nt: TGTGCCAGCAGGAAAACGCAGGCCTACGAGCAGTACTTC; CDR3aa: CASRKTQAYEQYF
d_gene: TRBD2; v_gene: TRBV28; j_gene: TRBJ2-1; CDR3nt: TGTGCCAGCAGTTCCCCTGCTAGCGGCACCTACAATGAGCAGTTCTTC; CDR3aa: CASSSPASGTYNEQFF
d_gene: -; v_gene: TRBV2; j_gene: TRBJ2-3; CDR3nt: TGTGCCAGTGCGGGGTCACCATACGATACGCAGTATTTT; CDR3aa: CASAGSPYDTQYF
d_gene: TRBD2; v_gene: TRBV6-5; j_gene: TRBJ2-7; CDR3nt: TGTGCCAGCAGTTCCGCTAGCGGGGGGATTTCCTACGAGCAGTACTTC; CDR3aa: CASSSASGGISYEQYF
d_gene: -; v_gene: TRBV19; j_gene: TRBJ1-3; CDR3nt: TGTGCCAGTAGTCAACAGGGTGGAGGCGACACCATATATTTT; CDR3aa: CASSQQGGGDTIYF
d_gene: -; v_gene: TRBV2; j_gene: TRBJ1-5; CDR3nt: TGTGCCAGCAAAGGTCTCCAAGGGGATCAGCCCCAGCATTTT; CDR3aa: CASKGLQGDQPQHF
d_gene: -; v_gene: TRBV7-9; j_gene: TRBJ2-5; CDR3nt: TGTGCCAGCAGCTTCGAGGGCGGGGAGACCCAGTACTTC; CDR3aa: CASSFEGGETQYF
d_gene: -; v_gene: TRBV10-3; j_gene: TRBJ1-1; CDR3nt: TGTGCCATCAGGGGGAACCGGGGTAATGAAGCTTTCTTT; CDR3aa: CAIRGNRGNEAFF
d_gene: -; v_gene: TRBV2; j_gene: TRBJ2-7; CDR3nt: TGTGCCAGCATCCTGAGCTCCTACGAGCAGTACTTC; CDR3aa: CASILSSYEQYF